This T cell receptor (beta chain) was sequenced during a study of a mutant IDH1 vaccine in newly diagnosed glioma. In the study overall: Every participant had undergone radiotherapy, temozolomide, or both before, and most underwent both.

V was clipped by 0 bases and J by 5 bases; unmatched bases: 8. The length of the CDR3 is 15 residues. Germline CDR1 and CDR2: SGHRS and YFSETQ. Assay: immunoSEQ multiplex PCR; the TCRdb copy retains only in-frame clones and omits some. The sample lists 90,000 to 100,000 clones; approximately 90% were seen once. As for time point: baseline, week 1 (first vaccination visit). Specified treatment: pre-vaccination baseline after standard-of-care therapy. The chain links TRBV5-1 to TRBJ2-7; 7 bases fit TRBD2. This receptor was taken from a woman between 45 and 65 years old with glioma. The sample here was PBMCs, taken from a glioma patient treated with radiotherapy, temozolomide or both. The CDR3 region has the DNA TGCGCCAGCAGCTTGGAGTTCGCGGGAGAGAACGAGCAGTACTTC. Translation gives CASSLEFAGENEQYF.